This T cell receptor (beta chain) was sequenced for a study of T-cell reconstitution after alpha-beta-depleted transplantation in children. As it was prepared, the TCRbeta library received unique molecular identifiers. A single record per CDR3 protein comes from TCRdb applying MiXCR to the PCR reads. The top ten hold around 3.1% of the sample, which has over 150,000 distinct CDR3 sequences, about 6.4% seen once. Germline V CDR1 and CDR2: SNHLY, FYNNEI. CDR3 length: 13 residues. V lost 7 bases and J 10 bases, leaving 14 bases between the germline ends. Material: PBMCs from the stem cell graft donor, obtained from the stem cell graft. The receptor was derived from a human donor who donated a stem cell graft to a child with Wiskott-Aldrich syndrome. V and J are TRBV2 and TRBJ1-6; D perhaps matches TRBD1 (5 bases). The CDR3 loop reads CASNQGRDSPLHF. DNA of the CDR3: TGTGCCAGCAATCAGGGAAGGGACTCACCCCTCCACTTT.